This T cell receptor beta chain was captured in a study of blood T cell repertoires in COVID-19. Profiled with immunoSEQ multiplex PCR; TCRdb holds only in-frame clones, not every one. The sample yields some 95,000 clones, about 90% seen once. Source material: peripheral blood. This TCR came from a human donor with active COVID-19. The donor label of this sample is uncertain.

CDR3 in amino acids: CASSQDNYNEQFF. CDR3 bases: TGTGCCAGCAGTCAAGACAACTACAATGAGCAGTTCTTC. The V call is TRBV6-6, the J call TRBJ2-1, with D unclear. The CDR3 has 13 residues. V was shortened by 5 bases and J by 3 bases, with 8 bases between the two germline ends. The germline gives CDR1 MNHNY, CDR2 SVGAGI (reference sequence).